The 10 T cell receptor beta chains reported below all come from one sample, sequenced in a study of blood T cell repertoires in COVID-19. Only in-frame clones appear in the TCRdb table, and some are missing; sequencing was by immunoSEQ multiplex PCR. This table holds more than 450,000 clones, about nine tenths found once. Sequencing was done on a sample of PBMCs or T cells enriched from blood (not recorded which). The source of these receptors is a young woman who had recovered from COVID-19.

The chain employs TRBV2 and TRBJ2-3, with 12 bases matching TRBD2. J was trimmed by 2 bases and V by 6 bases; bases with no gene match: 6. The CDR3 has 16 amino acids. Germline values: CDR1 SNHLY, CDR2 FYNNEI. The CDR3 coding sequence is TGTGCCAGCAGATCCCGACTAGCGGGAGTCACAGATACGCAGTATTTT. This sequence encodes CASRSRLAGVTDTQYF.

The chain recombines TRBV7-2 with TRBJ2-7, with D possibly being TRBD1 (5 bases). Germline V lookup: CDR1 SGHTA, CDR2 FQGNSA. This CDR3 comprises 14 residues. The germline V and J ends were trimmed by 1 base and 2 bases, with 9 bases remaining between them. The DNA of the CDR3 is TGTGCCAGCAGCTTAGAGACAGTGACCTACGAGCAGTACTTC. This sequence encodes CASSLETVTYEQYF.

This CDR3 reads CASSSQGLGGTEAFF. In nucleotides, the CDR3 is TGCGCCAGCAGCTCCCAGGGGTTGGGTGGCACTGAAGCTTTCTTT. The gene calls are TRBV5-1 and TRBJ1-1; a possible D gene is TRBD1 (6 bases). This CDR3 has 15 amino acids. Trimming shortened V by 3 bases and J by 4 bases, and 16 bases separated the two germline ends. Germline V gene lookup returns CDR1 SGHRS and CDR2 YFSETQ.

The rearrangement joins TRBV5-5 to TRBJ2-7, with a weak D call TRBD1 (6 bases). The germline V gene encodes CDR1 SGHKS and CDR2 YYEKEE (reference sequence). There are 12 residues in the CDR3. V was pared by 4 bases and J by 4 bases, with 9 bases between. Written as DNA, the CDR3 is TGTGCCAGCAGCCCAACAGGGTACGAGCAGTACTTC. Amino acids: CASSPTGYEQYF. Looking up the rest from reference TRBV5-5 and TRBJ2-7 gives the full variable domain: DAGVTQSPTHLIKTRGQQVTLRCSPISGHKSVSWYQQVLGQGPQFIFQYYEKEERGRGNFPDRFSARQFPNYSSELNVNALLLGDSALYLCASSPTGYEQYFGPGTRLTVT.

This clone was counted only a few times. The chain joins TRBV27 to TRBJ1-2; 9 bases are shared with TRBD1. Trimming cost V 3 bases and J 6 bases; bases outside gene matches: 5. Germline CDR1 is MNHEY and CDR2 is SMNVEV (reference sequence). There are 14 residues in the CDR3. CDR3 sequence reads: CASSFLGQGNGYTF. The CDR3 DNA is TGTGCCAGCAGTTTCCTTGGACAGGGGAATGGCTACACCTTC.

This clone was counted between two and nine times. The chain recombines TRBV10-3 with TRBJ2-5, with 8 positions matching TRBD2. The germline V gene has CDR1 ENHRY and CDR2 SYGVKD. This CDR3 spans 14 amino acids. Trimming at V came to 4 bases and at J to 3 bases, leaving 4 bases not matched to a gene. CDR3 coding DNA: TGTGCCATCAGTGTAACAGCGGGGGAAGAGACCCAGTACTTC. This translates into CAISVTAGEETQYF.

The chain has TRBV28 and TRBJ1-1; D unresolved. V was cut by 6 bases and J by 1 base, with 18 bases left in between. Germline CDR1 and CDR2: MDHEN and SYDVKM. The CDR3 is 16 amino acids. In nucleotides, the CDR3 is TGTGCCAGCAGCTTCATCCGCTTCGGAGCGAACACTGAAGCTTTCTTT. It codes for CASSFIRFGANTEAFF.

The chain carries TRBV28 and TRBJ2-3; D perhaps matches TRBD2 (5 bases). CDR3 length: 14 amino acids. Germline lookup yields CDR1 MDHEN and CDR2 SYDVKM. The ends were cut back, 3 bases at V and 2 bases at J, with 9 bases in the middle. CDR3 residues: CASSLSGFTDTQYF. DNA for the CDR3: TGTGCCAGCAGTTTGTCGGGGTTCACAGATACGCAGTATTTT.

The chain carries TRBV27 and TRBJ1-2; 8 bases map to TRBD1. The CDR3 spans 16 residues. The junction had 11 bases not matched to a gene; V was cut back by 4 bases and J by 4 bases. Germline lookup yields CDR1 MNHEY and CDR2 SMNVEV (reference sequence). The CDR3 reads CASSSRPDREAYGYTF. The CDR3 DNA reads TGTGCCAGCAGTTCCCGACCGGACAGGGAGGCCTATGGCTACACCTTC.

V usage is TRBV19 and J usage is TRBJ1-1; 8 bases map to TRBD1. V lost 5 bases to trimming and J lost 1 base; unmatched junction nucleotides: 15. Looked up from germline, CDR1 is LNHDA and CDR2 is SQIVND (reference sequence). The CDR3 has 18 amino acids. Written as DNA, the CDR3 is TGTGCCAGTAGTCTCTCTGCCCCGGACAGGGCAGCGAACACTGAAGCTTTCTTT. This translates into CASSLSAPDRAANTEAFF.